Shown below are 16 T cell receptor beta chains from a single sample sequenced in a study of shared clonotypes between healthy human individuals. Here immunoSEQ multiplex PCR was the method, and the copy in TCRdb shows in-frame clones only, minus some. The table lists over a million clones, roughly 96% of them singletons. The sample was naive CD4+ T cells sorted from blood. The subset: CD45RA+ positively selected. These receptor sequences come from a young man in good health.

Regarding this clone: Within the sample, other DNA sequences also encode this same CDR3. V gene TRBV5-6 combines with J gene TRBJ2-1; D is unclear. Between the trimmed V and J ends, which lost 1 base and 4 bases, there was a span of 6 bases. Per the germline V gene, CDR1 is SGHDT and CDR2 is YYEEEE. The CDR3 covers 13 residues. CDR3 sequence reads: CASSLRPYNEQFF. The DNA of the CDR3 is TGTGCCAGCAGCTTGAGACCTTACAATGAGCAGTTCTTC.

This clone was counted a single time. The chain is built from TRBV5-6 and TRBJ2-2, with TRBD1 matching 9 bases. The CDR3 runs to 17 residues. Unmatched junction bases numbered 11, after V lost 1 base and J lost 7 bases. CDR1 is SGHDT, CDR2 YYEEEE, per germline. The CDR3 protein is CASSLSGTGIRGGELFF. The CDR3 region has the DNA TGTGCCAGCAGCTTGTCCGGGACAGGGATTCGGGGCGGGGAGCTGTTTTTT.

This clone was detected once. The chain employs TRBV5-8 and TRBJ2-5; D remains unclear. Germline loops: CDR1 SGHTS, CDR2 YDEGEE. V lost 2 bases and J 2 bases, leaving 4 bases between the germline ends. CDR3 length: 12 amino acids. The CDR3 sequence: CASSFGQETQYF. In DNA form, the CDR3 reads TGTGCCAGCAGCTTTGGGCAAGAGACCCAGTACTTC. Full variable domain (remainder filled in from reference TRBV5-8 and TRBJ2-5): EAGVTQSPTHLIKTRGQQATLRCSPISGHTSVYWYQQALGLGLQFLLWYDEGEERNRGNFPPRFSGRQFPNYSSELNVNALELEDSALYLCASSFGQETQYFGPGTRLLVL.

J is TRBJ2-3 and V is TRBV25-1; a weak D match, TRBD2 (6 bases). The CDR3 covers 13 residues. V gave up 0 bases and J gave up 5 bases, with 6 bases separating them. Germline V gene sequence: CDR1 MGHDK, CDR2 SYGVNS. CDR3 nucleotide sequence: TGTGCCAGCAGTGAATACGGGGGAGATACGCAGTATTTT. It specifies CASSEYGGDTQYF.

For the CDR3, the DNA is TGTGCCAGTAGTATAGCTACAGCTCACCCCTTCAACTATGGCTACACCTTC. It yields the protein CASSIATAHPFNYGYTF. This chain connects TRBV19 to TRBJ1-2; D ambiguous. Germline V gene lookup returns CDR1 LNHDA and CDR2 SQIVND (reference sequence). V shed 1 base and J shed 2 bases, with 17 bases lying between them. The CDR3 sequence is 17 residues long. Full variable domain (rest looked up from reference TRBV19 and TRBJ1-2): DGGITQSPKYLFRKEGQNVTLSCEQNLNHDAMYWYRQDPGQGLRLIYYSQIVNDFQKGDIAEGYSVSREKKESFPLTVTSAQKNPTAFYLCASSIATAHPFNYGYTFGSGTRLTVV.

The count of this clone is one. In the same sample, other DNA sequences code for this CDR3. The chain recombines TRBV5-1 with TRBJ2-3; D not certain. V was pared by 4 bases and J by 0 bases, with 9 bases between. Germline-derived CDR1 and CDR2 are SGHRS and YFSETQ. This CDR3 has 14 residues. CDR3 region: CASSLTTSTDTQYF. DNA for the CDR3: TGCGCCAGCAGCCTGACAACTAGCACAGATACGCAGTATTTT.

The CDR3 DNA reads as TGTGCCTCCGGGAAACAGAGGCACGAGCAGTACTTC. Translation: CASGKQRHEQYF. The chain uses TRBV30 and TRBJ2-7; tentatively, D is TRBD2 (5 bases). The V end was cut by 7 bases, the J end by 5 bases, with 15 bases between. CDR1 GTSNPN and CDR2 SVGIG come from the germline V gene (reference sequence). The CDR3 extends over 12 amino acids.

This sequence joins TRBV29-1 and TRBJ2-3, with 8 bases lining up with TRBD1. Trimming took 4 bases from V and 1 from J; bases not matched to a gene: 13. CDR1 and CDR2 (germline): SQVTM, ANQGSEA. There are 17 residues in the CDR3. The chain's CDR3 is CSVGHRGTGGGTDTQYF. The CDR3 coding sequence is TGCAGCGTTGGACACCGCGGGACAGGCGGGGGCACAGATACGCAGTATTTT.

This clone was recorded once. A much more abundant neighbour one base away suggests this may be a read error. The chain combines TRBV7-9 with TRBJ1-1; D call uncertain. Trimming took 5 bases from V and 5 from J, leaving 6 bases between them. Looked up from germline, CDR1 is SEHNR and CDR2 is FQNEAQ (reference sequence). The CDR3 contains 11 residues. The CDR3 region has the DNA TGTGCCAGCAGCCCGTTGACTGAAGCTTTCTTT. Its translation is CASSPLTEAFF.

This chain uses TRBV5-1 with TRBJ2-5, with D perhaps matching TRBD2 (6 bases). The V gene's germline CDR1 is SGHRS and CDR2 YFSETQ. The CDR3 consists of 12 residues. V shed 5 bases and J shed 3 bases, with 8 bases lying between them. CDR3: CASRVAEETQYF. In nucleotides, the CDR3 is TGCGCCAGCAGGGTAGCGGAAGAGACCCAGTACTTC.

CDR3 residues: CASSTLTGTGNNEQFF. DNA of the CDR3: TGTGCCAGTAGTACGCTTACCGGGACAGGAAACAATGAGCAGTTCTTC. The V call is TRBV19, the J call TRBJ2-1; 8 positions match TRBD1. J was trimmed by 5 bases and V by 4 bases; bases with no gene match: 10. The germline gives CDR1 LNHDA, CDR2 SQIVND (reference sequence). The CDR3 is made up of 16 amino acids.

J is TRBJ1-2 and V is TRBV6-1; TRBD1 matches 10 bases. Germline V gives CDR1 MNHNS, CDR2 SASEGT. The CDR3 sequence is 14 residues long. V trimming: 4 bases; J trimming: 6 bases; junction bases outside the gene matches: 5. In nucleotides, the CDR3 is TGTGCCAGCAGTGCCGAAGACAGGGGGCATGGCTACACCTTC. It codes for CASSAEDRGHGYTF.

This clone was found once. DNA for the CDR3: TGTGCCAGCAGCTTTGCTAGCGGGAATGAGCAGTTCTTC. This gives the protein CASSFASGNEQFF. The J gene is TRBJ2-1, the V gene TRBV5-5; 8 nucleotides align to TRBD2. The CDR3 length is 13 residues. Germline lookup yields CDR1 SGHKS and CDR2 YYEKEE (reference sequence). V shed 2 bases and J 7 bases; nucleotides not matched to a gene: 2.

This clone was seen a handful of times. The V call is TRBV5-1, the J call TRBJ2-2; the D gene is possibly TRBD2 (5 bases). V was trimmed by 0 bases and J by 6 bases, leaving 9 bases between them. In germline, CDR1 is SGHRS, CDR2 YFSETQ. The CDR3 loop spans 14 amino acids. In DNA form, the CDR3 reads TGCGCCAGCAGCTTGGGGACTGGTTCCGGGGAGCTGTTTTTT. Its protein is CASSLGTGSGELFF.

The rearrangement uses TRBV4-1 and TRBJ1-2; D ambiguous. Germline lookup yields CDR1 MGHRA and CDR2 YSYEKL. Trimming left V 3 bases short and J 7 bases short, with 18 bases between. The CDR3 spans 15 residues. The CDR3 protein is CASSQMSRSKAGYTF. As DNA, the CDR3 is TGCGCCAGCAGCCAGATGTCCCGCAGTAAAGCTGGCTACACCTTC.

The chain employs TRBV7-6 and TRBJ2-3; D is unclear. The length of the CDR3 is 13 residues. Trimming removed 3 bases at V and 1 base at J, with 5 bases between. Germline lookup yields CDR1 SGHVS and CDR2 FNYEAQ. The CDR3 spells CASSFGGTDTQYF. CDR3 DNA: TGTGCCAGCAGCTTTGGGGGCACAGATACGCAGTATTTT. Full variable domain (rest looked up from reference TRBV7-6 and TRBJ2-3): GAGVSQSPRYKVTKRGQDVALRCDPISGHVSLYWYRQALGQGPEFLTYFNYEAQQDKSGLPNDRFSAERPEGSISTLTIQRTEQRDSAMYRCASSFGGTDTQYFGPGTRLTVL.